The clone carrying this TCR beta chain was detected many times. Its antigen is undetermined. This entry belongs to a study of breast tumors, draining lymph nodes, adjacent tissues. Study-level points and caveats: Tumor T cell lymph node origin was a supported hypothesis, not proven. Most tumor T cells seemingly derive from lymph node, then expand in tumor. Luminal-like breast cancer showed significantly greater tumor-nontumor repertoire similarity than basal-like breast cancer did. Tumor TCR diversity was below lymph nodes but above nontumor tissue.

TCRdb used MiXCR to reprocess the multiplex PCR reads, holding one entry per CDR3 protein. In the table there are 120,000 to 150,000 distinct CDR3 sequences, less than 35% of which are singletons. The lymph nodes were axillary draining lymph nodes from breast cancer patients. The length of the CDR3 is 17 residues. Trimming took 1 base from V and 0 from J; bases not matched to a gene: 6. Looked up from germline, CDR1 is SGHAT and CDR2 is FQNNGV. V usage is TRBV11-2 and J usage is TRBJ2-3; 8 nucleotides align to TRBD2. Material for sequencing was axillary lymph node tissue. This sequence was found in a female donor with breast cancer. Some clones in this sample may be carry-over from other donors' samples. The CDR3 region is CASSLGAASGSTDTQYF. Written as DNA, the CDR3 is TGTGCCAGCAGCTTAGGCGCGGCTAGCGGGAGCACAGATACGCAGTATTTT.